The 28 T cell receptor beta chains below all came from one sample that was sequenced in a study of blood T cell repertoires in COVID-19. Sequenced by immunoSEQ multiplex PCR; TCRdb stores in-frame clones only, minus some. This table holds roughly 180,000 clones, 82% found once. Sequenced input: PBMCs or T cells enriched from blood (not recorded which). Receptors originate from a man aged 35-49 years who had recovered from COVID-19.

The V call is TRBV27, the J call TRBJ2-5; D remains ambiguous. This CDR3 is 11 amino acids long. Germline V gene data show CDR1 as MNHEY and CDR2 as SMNVEV (reference sequence). Trimming removed 5 bases from V and 5 bases from J, with 6 bases in between. The CDR3 sequence is CASSIVETQYF. The CDR3, as DNA: TGTGCCAGCAGTATAGTTGAGACCCAGTACTTC.

The rearrangement uses TRBV2 and TRBJ2-4; perhaps TRBD2 as D (6 bases). V was trimmed by 8 bases and J by 3 bases, leaving 14 bases between them. The CDR3 has 14 residues. The germline V gene encodes CDR1 SNHLY and CDR2 FYNNEI. This CDR3 is CASGEDYHKNIQYF. The CDR3 DNA is TGTGCCAGCGGAGAGGACTACCACAAAAACATTCAGTACTTC.

Only a few counts were recorded for this clone. The rearrangement uses TRBV6-2 or TRBV6-3 and TRBJ1-5; D not certain. The germline V gene encodes CDR1 MNHEY and CDR2 SVGEGT. There are 14 residues in the CDR3. Trimming removed 6 bases at V and 0 bases at J, with 9 bases between. The CDR3 DNA reads TGTGCCAGCAGCCAACAGAATAGCAATCAGCCCCAGCATTTT. Its protein product is CASSQQNSNQPQHF.

This chain connects TRBV7-9 to TRBJ2-7; 10 bases line up with TRBD1. The CDR3 spans 17 residues. The ends lost 0 bases at V and 1 base at J; junction bases unmatched: 6. Germline lookup yields CDR1 SEHNR and CDR2 FQNEAQ (reference sequence). CDR3 in amino acids: CASSLAHGTGVSYEQYV. The CDR3 DNA is TGTGCCAGCAGCTTAGCGCACGGGACAGGGGTTTCCTACGAGCAGTACGTC.

The V gene is TRBV9, the J gene TRBJ1-6; D unresolved. From germline, CDR1 is SGDLS and CDR2 YYNGEE. V was trimmed by 4 bases and J by 7 bases, leaving 15 bases between them. CDR3 length equals 15 residues. In DNA form, the CDR3 reads TGTGCCAGCAGCCCTTCCCCCGGGTTAAATTCACCCCTCCACTTT. Translated, it gives CASSPSPGLNSPLHF.

CDR3 DNA sequence: TGTGCCAGCAGATCACAGGGGGTCTATGGCTACACCTTC. This codes for CASRSQGVYGYTF. The chain joins TRBV9 to TRBJ1-2, with 8 bases matching TRBD1. V shed 5 bases, J shed 4 bases, and the junction held 4 bases outside the gene matches. The CDR3 runs to 13 residues. Germline CDR1 SGDLS, CDR2 YYNGEE.

V and J are TRBV4-1 and TRBJ2-1; 9 bases fit TRBD2. CDR3 size: 16 residues. V shed 0 bases, J shed 6 bases, and the junction held 6 bases outside the gene matches. Germline V gene sequence: CDR1 MGHRA, CDR2 YSYEKL. CDR3 DNA sequence: TGCGCCAGCAGCCAAGACCCTAGCGGGGAGCTCAATGAGCAGTTCTTC. Amino acid sequence: CASSQDPSGELNEQFF.

The chain recombines TRBV5-4 with TRBJ1-2; the D is unclear. The CDR3 has 13 amino acids. Germline-derived CDR1 and CDR2 are SGHNT and YYREEE (reference sequence). V was clipped by 6 bases and J by 5 bases, with 14 bases between them. The CDR3 bases are TGTGCCAGCACCCCCTGGGAGGATTATGGCTACACCTTC. Encoded protein: CASTPWEDYGYTF. The full variable domain, in which reference TRBV5-4 and TRBJ1-2 provide the parts outside the CDR3, is ETGVTQSPTHLIKTRGQQVTLRCSSQSGHNTVSWYQQALGQGPQFIFQYYREEENGRGNFPPRFSGLQFPNYSSELNVNALELDDSALYLCASTPWEDYGYTFGSGTRLTVV.

The V gene is TRBV5-6, the J gene TRBJ2-7; D is unresolved. The CDR3 consists of 15 residues. Trimming pared 4 bases from V and 3 bases from J, leaving 17 bases between. Germline CDR1 reads SGHDT; CDR2 reads YYEEEE. Here the CDR3 DNA reads TGTGCCAGCAGCCTGCCGAAAGCCGAAAACTACGAGCAGTACGTC. Amino acids: CASSLPKAENYEQYV.

The chain couples TRBV9 to TRBJ1-2, with 7 nucleotides matching TRBD1. This CDR3 has 14 residues. V dropped 3 bases and J dropped 2; count of bases not matched to a gene: 4. Germline values: CDR1 SGDLS, CDR2 YYNGEE. The CDR3 nucleotides read TGTGCCAGCAGCGAGCGGACAGGCAACTATGGCTACACCTTC. Encoded protein: CASSERTGNYGYTF.

This rearrangement joins TRBV28 to TRBJ1-2, with 7 bases aligning to TRBD1. Germline loops: CDR1 MDHEN, CDR2 SYDVKM. The CDR3 is 13 residues long. The V segment lost 5 bases and the J segment 5 bases; nucleotides outside the gene matches: 5. The CDR3 DNA reads TGTGCCAGCAGTATACAGGGGTTTTATGGCTACACCTTC. Translating gives CASSIQGFYGYTF.

The CDR3 DNA sequence: TGTGCCAGCAGCCACTCGGGACATATGGACGAAAAACTGTTTTTT. Its translation is CASSHSGHMDEKLFF. V is TRBV3-1 (or the pseudogene TRBV3-2) and J is TRBJ1-4; possibly TRBD1 for D (6 bases). CDR1 and CDR2 (germline): LGHDT, YNNKEL (reference sequence). This CDR3 spans 15 amino acids. With 3 bases removed from V and 8 bases from J, the gap between germline ends came to 16 bases.

In its sample, this clone was seen once. This chain joins TRBV5-5 and TRBJ2-7; maybe TRBD1 (6 bases). This CDR3 is 14 amino acids long. Trimming removed 4 bases at V and 5 bases at J, with 16 bases between. CDR1 is SGHKS and CDR2 is YYEKEE in the germline V gene (reference sequence). CDR3: CASSTFGQPNEQYF. CDR3 DNA: TGTGCCAGCAGCACCTTCGGACAGCCGAACGAGCAGTACTTC.

Notes on this clone: Without the conserved terminal phenylalanine or tryptophan, this CDR3 likely stems from a read error. The chain employs TRBV15 and TRBJ1-2; 7 positions agree with TRBD1. Trimming at V came to 0 bases and at J to 4 bases, leaving 11 bases not matched to a gene. Germline V gene sequence: CDR1 LNHNV, CDR2 YYDKDF (reference sequence). The CDR3 is 17 residues long. In DNA, the CDR3 is TGTGCCACCAGCAGAGATGTAGGGGGCCCAGCTAGCTATGGCTACACCGTC. It translates to CATSRDVGGPASYGYTV.

The V and J genes are TRBV9 and TRBJ2-2; 13 nucleotides align to TRBD2. The V gene end was trimmed by 4 bases and the J gene end by 7 bases; junction bases not matched to a gene: 7. The CDR3 has 16 amino acids. Germline V gene data show CDR1 as SGDLS and CDR2 as YYNGEE. DNA of the CDR3: TGTGCCAGCAGCACCACTAGCGGGAGGGCCTTCGGGGAGCTGTTTTTT. It codes for CASSTTSGRAFGELFF.

This clone appeared once. The chain couples TRBV5-1 to TRBJ2-3; unclear D gene. The germline V gene has CDR1 SGHRS and CDR2 YFSETQ. Trimming shortened V by 4 bases and J by 4 bases, and 13 bases separated the two germline ends. This CDR3 comprises 14 residues. CDR3 sequence: CASSLLESPDTQYF. CDR3 coding DNA: TGCGCCAGCAGCCTTTTAGAGTCCCCAGATACGCAGTATTTT. The full variable domain, with the rest looked up from reference TRBV5-1 and TRBJ2-3, is KAGVTQTPRYLIKTRGQQVTLSCSPISGHRSVSWYQQTPGQGLQFLFEYFSETQRNKGNFPGRFSGRQFSNSRSEMNVSTLELGDSALYLCASSLLESPDTQYFGPGTRLTVL.

This sequence joins TRBV5-5 and TRBJ2-7; 9 bases map to TRBD1. Germline CDR1 reads SGHKS; CDR2 reads YYEKEE (reference sequence). The CDR3 covers 14 residues. With V trimmed by 4 bases and J by 6 bases, 8 bases remained unmatched. CDR3 residues: CASSLSGTGTEQYV. DNA of the CDR3: TGTGCCAGCAGCCTATCAGGGACAGGGACCGAGCAGTACGTC.

The genes are TRBV5-1 and TRBJ2-3; 9 nucleotides align to TRBD1. The CDR3 has 14 amino acids. CDR1 is SGHRS and CDR2 is YFSETQ in the germline V gene. V lost 8 bases and J lost 2; bases outside the gene matches: 6. The CDR3 region is CASKGQGYTDTQYF. DNA for the CDR3: TGCGCCAGTAAAGGACAGGGGTACACAGATACGCAGTATTTT.

The genes are TRBV15 and TRBJ1-1, with D unclear. V was clipped by 1 base and J by 2 bases, with 8 bases between them. This CDR3 is built from 14 residues. Germline CDR1 reads LNHNV; CDR2 reads YYDKDF (reference sequence). Here the CDR3 reads CATSRANFNTEAFF. DNA of the CDR3: TGTGCCACCAGCAGAGCGAACTTTAACACTGAAGCTTTCTTT.

This rearrangement joins TRBV6-2 or TRBV6-3 to TRBJ2-1, with a weak D call TRBD2 (5 bases). Germline lookup yields CDR1 MNHEY and CDR2 SVGEGT. CDR3 length equals 15 residues. Between the trimmed V and J ends, which lost 2 bases and 1 base, there was a span of 9 bases. CDR3: CASSYAGGSYNEQFF. The CDR3 bases are TGTGCCAGCAGTTACGCGGGTGGTTCCTACAATGAGCAGTTCTTC.

J is TRBJ2-1 and V is TRBV7-2; 7 bases map to TRBD1. The CDR3 spans 14 residues. Trimming at V came to 2 bases and at J to 8 bases, leaving 6 bases not matched to a gene. Germline CDR1 and CDR2: SGHTA and FQGNSA. CDR3 in amino acids: CASSLWDSTYEQFF. As DNA, the CDR3 is TGTGCCAGCAGCTTATGGGACAGTACATATGAGCAGTTCTTC.

This chain joins TRBV5-1 and TRBJ2-3; a weak D match, TRBD1 (6 bases). Trimming cost V 4 bases and J 0 bases, with 12 bases left between them. The CDR3 runs 15 residues. Germline lookup yields CDR1 SGHRS and CDR2 YFSETQ. The CDR3 is CASSPDSLSTDTQYF. CDR3 in DNA: TGCGCCAGCAGCCCGGACAGCCTGAGCACAGATACGCAGTATTTT.

V gene TRBV3-1 (or the pseudogene TRBV3-2) combines with J gene TRBJ1-1, with a weak D call TRBD1 (5 bases). Germline CDR1 LGHDT, CDR2 YNNKEL (reference sequence). Trimming took 7 bases from V and 1 from J, leaving 13 bases between them. This CDR3 comprises 14 residues. The CDR3 DNA follows: TGTGCCAGCATGGATGGAGGGACGAACACTGAAGCTTTCTTT. As protein: CASMDGGTNTEAFF.

The rearrangement uses TRBV6-2 or TRBV6-3 and TRBJ1-1; D unresolved. Deletions cut 2 bases from V and 3 bases from J, with 7 bases between. In germline, CDR1 is MNHEY, CDR2 SVGEGT. This CDR3 contains 13 residues. The CDR3 is CASSYGEYTEAFF. DNA for the CDR3: TGTGCCAGCAGTTACGGGGAGTACACTGAAGCTTTCTTT.

The rearrangement uses TRBV2 and TRBJ2-7; D might be TRBD2 (8 bases). CDR1 and CDR2 from the germline V gene are SNHLY and FYNNEI. With 5 bases removed from V and 13 bases from J, the gap between germline ends came to 27 bases. CDR3 size: 15 residues. CDR3 coding DNA: TGTGCCAGCAGTAAACAGGGGCCCCGGGGAGCGGGAGTTTACGTC. The encoded protein is CASSKQGPRGAGVYV.

The sample holds one count of this clone. The J gene is TRBJ2-1, the V gene TRBV7-9; D is possibly TRBD2 (6 bases). Looked up from germline, CDR1 is SEHNR and CDR2 is FQNEAQ (reference sequence). The CDR3 length is 14 residues. Trimming stripped 3 bases from V and 5 bases from J, with 11 bases between. The CDR3 DNA follows: TGTGCCAGCAGCTTCCTAGCGATCAACAATGAGCAGTTCTTC. Residues: CASSFLAINNEQFF.

About this clone itself: Within the sample, other DNA sequences also encode this same CDR3. The chain has TRBV19 and TRBJ2-1; 9 bases fit TRBD1. The CDR3 is made up of 15 amino acids. Germline V CDR1 and CDR2: LNHDA, SQIVND (reference sequence). V lost 3 bases to trimming and J lost 4 bases; unmatched junction nucleotides: 4. The CDR3 is CASSIGTGTYNEQFF. CDR3 bases: TGTGCCAGTAGTATCGGGACAGGGACTTACAATGAGCAGTTCTTC.

This clone was counted between two and nine times. V usage is TRBV30 and J usage is TRBJ1-6, with D perhaps matching TRBD1 (6 bases). V lost 8 bases and J lost 4, with 27 bases in between. The germline V gene encodes CDR1 GTSNPN and CDR2 SVGIG (reference sequence). This CDR3 region has 18 residues. CDR3 loop: CAGRLLSQDSKYNSPLHF. The DNA of the CDR3 is TGTGCCGGTCGCCTTCTAAGCCAGGACAGCAAGTATAATTCACCCCTCCACTTT. The variable domain in full, with the rest retrieved from reference TRBV30 and TRBJ1-6, is SQTIHQWPATLVQPVGSPLSLECTVEGTSNPNLYWYRQAAGRGLQLLFYSVGIGQISSEVPQNLSASRPQDRQFILSSKKLLLSDSGFYLCAGRLLSQDSKYNSPLHFGNGTRLTVT.